One T cell receptor beta chain is described in this entry. The antigen it recognizes is unknown. No base quality information exists; no much larger clone differs at one position. The library was prepared using RT-PCR. The run used an Illumina HiSeq 2500. Using fastp trimming at Q25 and MiXCR clonotype assembly, TCRdb reanalyzed the public sequencing data and kept in-frame beta chains. Rows are unified per CDR3 protein, each entry keeping the most common DNA and genes. The sample table records 650,000 to 700,000 distinct CDR3 sequences; roughly 14% of these occur just once. The ten largest clones add up to about 9.9% of the sample. CDR1 and CDR2, per the germline V gene (reference sequence), are LNHNV and YYDKDF. The CDR3 holds 12 amino acids from the cysteine to the phenylalanine. Here the CDR3 DNA is all that survives: 36 bases in frame from base 1. V sheds 2 bases and J sheds 7 bases, leaving 8 bases between their ends.

This entry is derived from a study of response to subunit inactivated influenza vaccine (dated by TCRdb to 2016 to 2019). As for the study more broadly: Deep quantitative T cell receptor repertoire profiling was used in the study to track responses to a trivalent subunit inactivated influenza vaccine. The investigation overall reported the following: The authors suggested that each seasonal influenza vaccination may recruit only a limited number of new T cells.

The source was PBMCs from blood, collected 11 to 12 days after vaccination. The receptor was isolated from a man between 45 and 60 years old who received an inactivated influenza vaccine. Donor details come from another sample of the same person, matched by shared clones. The V and J segments used are TRBV15 and TRBJ1-1, with the D segment identity uncertain. The sequenced DNA is TGTGCCACCAGCAGATCAGGAGTTGAAGCTTTCTTT. This sequence encodes CATSRSGVEAFF.